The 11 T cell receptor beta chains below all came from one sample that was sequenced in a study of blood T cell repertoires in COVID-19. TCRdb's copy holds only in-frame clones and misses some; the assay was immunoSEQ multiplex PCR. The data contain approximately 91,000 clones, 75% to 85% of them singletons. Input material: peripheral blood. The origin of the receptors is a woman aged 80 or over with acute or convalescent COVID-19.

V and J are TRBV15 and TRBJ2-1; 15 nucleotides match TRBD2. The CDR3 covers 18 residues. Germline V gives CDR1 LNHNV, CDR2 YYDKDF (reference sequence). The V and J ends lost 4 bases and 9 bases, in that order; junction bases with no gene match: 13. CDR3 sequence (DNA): TGTGCCACCAGCAAAGATCCTGGACTAGCGGGAGGGTTGGTTGAGCAGTTCTTC. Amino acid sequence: CATSKDPGLAGGLVEQFF. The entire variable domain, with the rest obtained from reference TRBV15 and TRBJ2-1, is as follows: DAMVIQNPRYQVTQFGKPVTLSCSQTLNHNVMYWYQQKSSQAPKLLFHYYDKDFNNEADTPDNFQSRRPNTSFCFLDIRSPGLGDTAMYLCATSKDPGLAGGLVEQFFGPGTRLTVL.

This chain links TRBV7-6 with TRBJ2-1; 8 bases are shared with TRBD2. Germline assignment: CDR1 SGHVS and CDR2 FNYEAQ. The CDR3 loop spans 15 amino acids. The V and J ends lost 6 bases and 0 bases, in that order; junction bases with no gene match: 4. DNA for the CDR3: TGTGCCAGCAGATCCGGGGGGGGCTCCTACAATGAGCAGTTCTTC. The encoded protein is CASRSGGGSYNEQFF.

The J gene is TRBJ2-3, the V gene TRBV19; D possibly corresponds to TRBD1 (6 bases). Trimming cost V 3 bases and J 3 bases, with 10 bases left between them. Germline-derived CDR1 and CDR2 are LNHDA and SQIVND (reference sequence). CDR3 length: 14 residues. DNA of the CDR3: TGTGCCAGTAGTATGGGGCAGGGGACAGATACGCAGTATTTT. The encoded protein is CASSMGQGTDTQYF. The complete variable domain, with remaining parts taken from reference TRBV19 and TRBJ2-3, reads DGGITQSPKYLFRKEGQNVTLSCEQNLNHDAMYWYRQDPGQGLRLIYYSQIVNDFQKGDIAEGYSVSREKKESFPLTVTSAQKNPTAFYLCASSMGQGTDTQYFGPGTRLTVL.

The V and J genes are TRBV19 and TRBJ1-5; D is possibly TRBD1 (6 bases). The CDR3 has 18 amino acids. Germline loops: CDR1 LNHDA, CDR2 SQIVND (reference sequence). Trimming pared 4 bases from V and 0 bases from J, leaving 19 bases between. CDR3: CASSREGTKRFSNQPQHF. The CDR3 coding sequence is TGTGCCAGTAGTAGGGAAGGGACAAAGCGATTTAGCAATCAGCCCCAGCATTTT.

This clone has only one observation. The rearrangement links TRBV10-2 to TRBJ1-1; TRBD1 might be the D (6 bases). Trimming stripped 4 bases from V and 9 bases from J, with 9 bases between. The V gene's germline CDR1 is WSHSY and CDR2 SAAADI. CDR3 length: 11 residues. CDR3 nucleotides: TGCGCCAGCAGTGTCGGGGGGCAAGCTTTCTTT. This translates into CASSVGGQAFF.

CDR3 sequence reads: CASSVTSGRAETQYF. CDR3 in DNA: TGTGCCAGCAGTGTGACAAGCGGGAGGGCGGAGACCCAGTACTTC. The V call is TRBV5-4, the J call TRBJ2-5; 10 bases align to TRBD2. V lost 5 bases to trimming and J lost 5 bases; unmatched junction nucleotides: 9. Germline CDR1 is SGHNT and CDR2 is YYREEE (reference sequence). The CDR3 has 15 residues.

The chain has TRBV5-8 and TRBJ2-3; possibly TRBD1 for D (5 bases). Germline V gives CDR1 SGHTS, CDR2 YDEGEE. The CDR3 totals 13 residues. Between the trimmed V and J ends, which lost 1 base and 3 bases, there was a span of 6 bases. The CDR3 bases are TGTGCCAGCAGCTTGCCAGGGACAGATACGCAGTATTTT. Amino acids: CASSLPGTDTQYF.

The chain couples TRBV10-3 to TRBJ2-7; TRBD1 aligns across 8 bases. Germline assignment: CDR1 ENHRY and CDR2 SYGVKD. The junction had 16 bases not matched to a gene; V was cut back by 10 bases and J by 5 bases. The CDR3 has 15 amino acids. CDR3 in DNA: TGTGCCACCCAGGCGGCAGGGCAGGGGGCAAACGAGCAGTACTTC. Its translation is CATQAAGQGANEQYF.

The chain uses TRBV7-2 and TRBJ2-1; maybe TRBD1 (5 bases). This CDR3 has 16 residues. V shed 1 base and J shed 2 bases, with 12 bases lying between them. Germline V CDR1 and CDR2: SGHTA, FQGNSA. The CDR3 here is CASSLEGSSAYNEQFF. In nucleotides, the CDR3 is TGTGCCAGCAGCTTAGAGGGGTCGAGTGCCTACAATGAGCAGTTCTTC.

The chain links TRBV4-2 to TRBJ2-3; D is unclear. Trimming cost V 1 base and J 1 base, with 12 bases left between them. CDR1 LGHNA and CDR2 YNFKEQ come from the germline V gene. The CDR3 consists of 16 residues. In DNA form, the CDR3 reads TGTGCCAGCAGCCAAGGAGAAGGTCAGGGCACAGATACGCAGTATTTT. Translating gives CASSQGEGQGTDTQYF.

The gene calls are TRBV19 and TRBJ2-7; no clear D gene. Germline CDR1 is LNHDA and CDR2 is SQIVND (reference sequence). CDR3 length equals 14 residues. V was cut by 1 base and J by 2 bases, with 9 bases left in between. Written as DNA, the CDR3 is TGTGCCAGTAGTATAGGCCTGTCTACCTACGAGCAGTACTTC. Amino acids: CASSIGLSTYEQYF.